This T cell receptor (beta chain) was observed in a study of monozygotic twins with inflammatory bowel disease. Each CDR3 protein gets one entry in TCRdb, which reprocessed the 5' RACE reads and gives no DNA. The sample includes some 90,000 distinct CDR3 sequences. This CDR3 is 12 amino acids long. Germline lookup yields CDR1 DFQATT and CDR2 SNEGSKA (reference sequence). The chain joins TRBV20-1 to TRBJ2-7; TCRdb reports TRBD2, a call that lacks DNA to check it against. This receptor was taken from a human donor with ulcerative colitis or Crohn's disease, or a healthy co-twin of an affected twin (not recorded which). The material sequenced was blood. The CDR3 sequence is CSAKGLSYEQYF.